This TCR beta chain originates from a study of blood T cells in healthy people across ages. V gave up 5 bases and J gave up 1 base; unmatched junction bases: 5. CDR3 size: 15 residues. Germline values: CDR1 SEHNR, CDR2 FQNEAQ (reference sequence). This clonotype was found a few times. Its antigen is still unknown. Study results and caveats: Older individuals had lower TCR beta diversity per million T cells (the decline was roughly linear).

PCR was performed a second time for 7 to 11 cycles using a sample-barcoded 5' primer and a J-beta primer mix. One entry per CDR3 protein results from TCRdb running MiXCR on the 5' RACE reads. The sample shows under 2 million distinct CDR3 sequences, roughly 30% of them seen only once. Material for sequencing was blood. The genes are TRBV7-9 and TRBJ2-3, with 8 bases fitting TRBD2. The receptor comes from a woman in her twenties or thirties in good health. The CDR3 DNA reads as TGTGCCAGCAGCAGACCGGGACTAGGCACAGATACGCAGTATTTT. It encodes CASSRPGLGTDTQYF. Looking up the rest from reference TRBV7-9 and TRBJ2-3 gives the full variable domain: DTGVSQNPRHKITKRGQNVTFRCDPISEHNRLYWYRQTLGQGPEFLTYFQNEAQLEKSRLLSDRFSAERPKGSFSTLEIQRTEQGDSAMYLCASSRPGLGTDTQYFGPGTRLTVL.